The rows below give T cell receptor beta chains drawn from one sample of a study of T cell repertoires and HLA-DP antigens. No antigen is known for these receptors. Generated by immunoSEQ multiplex PCR, the TCRdb table keeps only in-frame clones and is missing some. The sample lists about 89,000 clones; around nine tenths were seen once. The sequenced sample consisted of CD4+ T cells from PBMCs. The receptor source for this set is a man aged 50-59 years in good health and CMV-seronegative. Both conserved end residues are part of each CDR3. Size values are once, few and many counts, or a class for expanded clones, and some rows have none.

TRBJ2-7 TRBV5-6 NA CASNPQGRAGEQYF
TRBJ2-1 TRBV28 NA CASGGLAGYNEQFF
NA TRBV6-5 NA CASSPPGRGREQYF
TRBJ1-2 TRBV5-1 NA CASSPRGRNYGYTF
TRBJ1-2 TRBV6-5 few CASIRQGGISYGYTF
TRBJ2-3 TRBV10-2 NA CASSEFGLAGVGTDTQYF
TRBJ2-7 TRBV10-2 few CASSDPSGVYYEQYF
TRBJ1-1 TRBV28 NA CASSFRNTEAFF
TRBJ2-2 TRBV9 NA CASTRADTGELFF
TRBJ2-7 TRBV6-5 NA CASRGTGSYEQYF
TRBJ1-5 TRBV6-1 few CASRSSGGDQPQHF
TRBJ1-1 TRBV12-5 few CASGLRNTEAFF
TRBJ2-1 TRBV6-6 NA CASSYRGQNHVGEQFF
TRBJ1-2 TRBV14 NA CASSQARLLLGGYTF
TRBJ2-2 TRBV19 once CASSILAGVGTGELFF
TRBJ2-5 TRBV14 NA CASRPSGDF
TRBJ2-3 TRBV5-1 few CASSSTGRGTDTQYF
TRBJ2-5 TRBV7-6 NA CASSLGAQETQYF
TRBJ1-2 TRBV28 few CASSLTGPQSGYTF
TRBJ1-6 TRBV30 NA CAWSLVIPNSPLHF
TRBJ1-2 TRBV6-1 NA CASIQGDLANYGYTF
TRBJ2-1 TRBV6-1 NA CASSGGQNFYNEQFF
TRBJ2-2 TRBV7-8 once CASSLLVTGELFF
TRBJ1-1 TRBV6-5 NA CASSASLNTEAFF
TRBJ2-7 TRBV7-2 NA CASSRKGSYEQYF
TRBJ1-3 TRBV30 NA CAWSVLQGASGNTIYF
TRBJ1-6 TRBV19 once CASSTRRPTDRGFNSPLHF
TRBJ1-1 TRBV5-1 NA CASSLVVGFGAFF
TRBJ2-2 TRBV19 NA CASSIEEEANTGELFF
TRBJ2-7 TRBV7-8 few CASSLVLTSYEQYF
TRBJ2-5 TRBV15 NA CATSRGLAGSETQYF
TRBJ2-7 TRBV6-1 NA CASSEISGSSYEQYF
TRBJ2-5 TRBV5-1 NA CASSLVPSGGQETQYF
TRBJ2-7 TRBV2 NA CASRGANYEQYF
TRBJ1-5 TRBV7-8 NA CASSLNRNSNQPQHF
TRBJ2-7 TRBV29-1 NA CSVVPNSYEQYF
TRBJ2-5 TRBV18 NA CASSPSQAETQYF
TRBJ2-2 TRBV6-4 NA CASSDTNTGELFF
TRBJ2-7 TRBV7-8 NA CASSLGAAELYEQYF
TRBJ2-2 TRBV5-1 NA CASSLAGGGELFF
TRBJ1-4 TRBV7-2 NA CASSLGGTTNEKLFF
TRBJ2-2 TRBV7-2 NA CASSSWSTGELFF
TRBJ1-1 TRBV7-9 NA CASSLAAGQGGTEAFF
TRBJ2-7 TRBV5-6 NA CASSLVRDNYEQYF
TRBJ1-1 TRBV11-2 NA CASSLAGRGQGAFF
TRBJ2-6 TRBV7-2 NA CASSRGQSGANVLTF
TRBJ2-5 TRBV29-1 NA CSVTGGETQYF
TRBJ2-5 TRBV5-1 NA CASSLEGGGGQETQYF
TRBJ2-3 TRBV7-9 NA CASSISGGGTDTQYF
TRBJ1-4 TRBV7-6 once CASSLRTGPNEKLFF
TRBJ1-1 TRBV9 NA CASSVVGQGDTEAFF
TRBJ2-2 TRBV6-5 NA CASSSQGGTGELFF
TRBJ2-7 TRBV5-1 NA CASSLNQGRGMEEQYF
TRBJ1-4 TRBV4-3 NA CASSQGGTGDEKLFF
TRBJ2-7 TRBV5-4 NA CASSFGGRAGEQYF
TRBJ2-3 TRBV5-1 NA CASSSGGAFADTQYF
TRBJ1-3 TRBV6-5 NA CASSYPTGTGNTIYF